Given below is one T cell receptor beta chain in context. This record comes from a study of control samples from healthy donors and cancer patients. Sequencing was performed with immunoSEQ multiplex PCR; in TCRdb, only in-frame clones are kept and a portion is missing. The sample shows some 150,000 clones, about 91% of them seen only once. V was clipped by 5 bases and J by 0 bases, with 7 bases between them. Germline V gene sequence: CDR1 SGHAT, CDR2 FQNNGV. CDR3 length equals 13 residues. The specimen was blood. The chain combines TRBV11-2 with TRBJ1-1; D ambiguous. The TCR sequence derives from a man younger than 45 in good health. CDR3 sequence: CASSIPLNTEAFF. CDR3 sequence (DNA): TGTGCCAGCAGCATCCCGCTGAACACTGAAGCTTTCTTT.